This T cell receptor (beta chain) was profiled in a study of blood T cell repertoires in COVID-19. Study-level background: Sites across the United States, Italy and Spain contributed samples from acute and convalescent COVID-19. PBMCs, B-cell-depleted T cells, or T cells were the source of the cDNA or gDNA that made up the material.

In germline, CDR1 is MDHEN, CDR2 SYDVKM. J was trimmed by 5 bases and V by 7 bases; bases with no gene match: 18. The CDR3 loop spans 17 amino acids. Original processing methods: Using reference gene primer amplification, nucleated cell counts were estimated. Profiled with immunoSEQ multiplex PCR; TCRdb holds only in-frame clones, not every one. D and trimming come from the DNA, and the V and J calls and clone size come from that table. The profile covers under 300,000 clones, with roughly 80% appearing a single time and under 4.5% taken by the ten largest. The clonotype was recovered from a woman aged 40 to 55 with active or convalescent COVID-19. The sample was peripheral blood. The chain recombines TRBV28 with TRBJ2-5, with 8 bases that match TRBD1. The CDR3 here is CASTSGQGPASSETQYF. The CDR3 DNA follows: TGTGCCAGCACCTCCGGACAGGGACCGGCCTCAAGCGAGACCCAGTACTTC.